This is a list of T cell receptor beta chains from one sample in a study of Graves' ophthalmopathy and Graves' hyperthyroidism. TCRdb re-called the multiplex PCR reads with MiXCR, one entry per CDR3 protein. The sample has approximately 210,000 distinct CDR3 sequences, around 28% seen once. The source material was peripheral blood. Receptor source: a man in his fifties or sixties with Graves' ophthalmopathy. CDR3s include the opening cysteine and the closing phenylalanine or tryptophan. Each record gives: V gene, J gene, clone size, D gene, CDR3 protein, CDR3 DNA. D genes are given only for firm matches. Size tells how often a clone was seen (once, few, many) or the class of an expanded clone, and some rows leave it out.

TRBV28	TRBJ2-5	few	-	CASSASGTFSGTQYF	TGTGCCAGCAGTGCCTCCGGGACTTTCTCCGGGACCCAGTACTTC
TRBV6-5	TRBJ2-5	many	TRBD2	CASISSRLAGALGETQYF	TGTGCCAGCATCTCCTCGCGGCTAGCGGGTGCCTTAGGCGAGACCCAGTACTTC
TRBV13	TRBJ2-7	many	-	CASSLVLPGFSYEQYF	TGTGCCAGCAGCTTAGTTTTACCAGGGTTTAGCTACGAGCAGTACTTC
TRBV3-1	TRBJ2-2	many	TRBD1	CASSQGGQGIWELFF	TGTGCCAGCAGCCAAGGCGGACAGGGGATCTGGGAGCTGTTTTTT
TRBV28	TRBJ2-7	-	-	CASSPRGEQYF	TGTGCCAGCAGCCCACGGGGGGAGCAGTACTTC
TRBV6-1	TRBJ1-2	few	-	CASSPGHLYGYTF	TGTGCCAGCAGCCCCGGACATCTCTATGGCTACACCTTC
TRBV11-2	TRBJ2-7	many	-	CASSQWGRFYEQYF	TGTGCCAGCAGCCAATGGGGCAGATTCTACGAGCAGTACTTC
TRBV20-1	TRBJ2-7	many	TRBD2	CSAGRPGLAREQYF	TGCAGTGCTGGACGCCCGGGACTAGCGCGTGAGCAGTACTTC
TRBV15	TRBJ2-7	many	TRBD1	CATSRGTGGPYEQYF	TGTGCCACCAGCAGAGGGACAGGGGGTCCCTACGAGCAGTACTTC
TRBV28	TRBJ2-5	many	-	CASSRASQGQETQYF	TGTGCCAGCAGTAGGGCTTCGCAGGGGCAAGAGACCCAGTACTTC
TRBV28	TRBJ2-5	many	TRBD1	CASSPHRGGETQYF	TGTGCCAGCAGTCCCCACAGGGGCGGAGAGACCCAGTACTTC
TRBV6-2/TRBV6-3	TRBJ2-7	-	-	CASSYRDTYEQYF	TGTGCCAGCAGTTACCGGGACACCTACGAGCAGTACTTC
TRBV28	TRBJ2-4	many	TRBD2	CASRGLAGSKNIQYF	TGTGCCAGCAGGGGACTAGCGGGGTCCAAAAACATTCAGTACTTC
TRBV15	TRBJ2-5	-	TRBD2	CATSRGLAEETQYF	TGTGCCACCAGCAGGGGACTAGCGGAAGAGACCCAGTACTTC
TRBV12-3/TRBV12-4	TRBJ1-6	-	TRBD1	CASSLWGQGNSPLHF	TGTGCCAGCAGTTTATGGGGACAGGGTAATTCACCCCTCCACTTT
TRBV20-1	TRBJ2-5	-	TRBD2	CSADTLASGREETQYF	TGCAGTGCTGATACCTTGGCTAGCGGGAGGGAAGAGACCCAGTACTTC
TRBV11-2	TRBJ2-2	many	-	CASSFLQSGELFF	TGTGCCAGCAGCTTTCTACAGTCCGGGGAGCTGTTTTTT
TRBV9	TRBJ2-7	once	-	CASSVGDAGEQYF	TGTGCCAGCAGCGTTGGGGACGCGGGCGAGCAGTACTTC
TRBV7-9	TRBJ2-5	-	TRBD1	CASSSPTGRETQYF	TGTGCCAGCAGCTCCCCGACAGGGAGAGAGACCCAGTACTTC
TRBV12-3/TRBV12-4	TRBJ1-2	-	TRBD1	CASSSYPGQAYYGYTF	TGTGCCAGCAGTTCCTATCCGGGACAGGCCTACTATGGCTACACCTTC
TRBV6-2/TRBV6-3	TRBJ2-7	few	-	CASSYRAARVDEQYF	TGTGCCAGCAGTTACCGTGCTGCCAGGGTAGACGAGCAGTACTTC
TRBV6-1	TRBJ1-3	once	-	CASRGPTSGNTIYF	TGTGCCAGCAGGGGCCCAACTTCTGGAAACACCATATATTTT
TRBV6-2/TRBV6-3	TRBJ1-2	-	TRBD1	CASSRSGTGGNYGYTF	TGTGCCAGCAGCAGATCCGGGACAGGCGGTAACTATGGCTACACCTTC
TRBV6-2/TRBV6-3	TRBJ2-7	-	TRBD2	CARPIRLSGRVSYEQYF	TGTGCCAGACCTATCCGGTTGAGCGGGAGGGTGTCCTACGAGCAGTACTTC
TRBV6-1	TRBJ1-6	-	TRBD1	CASRTGQGSHSPLHF	TGTGCCAGCAGGACAGGACAGGGGAGCCACTCACCCCTCCACTTT
TRBV6-2/TRBV6-3	TRBJ2-5	-	-	CASTLSREYETQYF	TGTGCCAGCACCCTAAGCCGGGAGTATGAGACCCAGTACTTC
TRBV27	TRBJ2-7	-	TRBD1	CASSLTTGVEYEQYF	TGTGCCAGCAGTTTAACAACAGGGGTGGAGTACGAGCAGTACTTC
TRBV12-5	TRBJ2-5	-	-	CASGVGGGQETQYF	TGTGCTAGTGGGGTCGGGGGAGGCCAAGAGACCCAGTACTTC
TRBV20-1	TRBJ1-5	many	TRBD1	CSARGRTGESEPQHF	TGCAGTGCTAGAGGAAGGACAGGGGAAAGTGAGCCCCAGCATTTT
TRBV12-3/TRBV12-4	TRBJ1-1	once	-	CASGRPIGATEAFF	TGTGCCAGCGGGCGCCCCATAGGTGCGACTGAAGCTTTCTTT
TRBV6-2/TRBV6-3	TRBJ2-7	many	-	CASSYPGLSYEQYF	TGTGCCAGCAGTTACCCGGGACTTTCCTACGAGCAGTACTTC
TRBV6-5	TRBJ1-1	many	-	CASIRDQNTEAFF	TGTGCCAGCATTAGGGACCAGAACACTGAAGCTTTCTTT
TRBV29-1	TRBJ2-5	many	TRBD1	CSVEQGAGKTQYF	TGCAGCGTGGAACAGGGGGCTGGGAAGACCCAGTACTTC
TRBV6-1	TRBJ2-2	many	-	CASSERTLATGELFF	TGTGCCAGCAGTGAAAGGACACTCGCGACCGGGGAGCTGTTTTTT
TRBV11-2	TRBJ2-7	many	TRBD1	CASSLEQWDRNYEQYF	TGTGCCAGCAGCTTAGAACAGTGGGACAGAAACTACGAGCAGTACTTC
TRBV14	TRBJ2-2	-	-	CASSQDHGTGELFF	TGTGCCAGCAGCCAAGACCACGGCACCGGGGAGCTGTTTTTT
TRBV6-4	TRBJ2-7	many	TRBD2	CASSHFPPYPGTSGRMYEQYF	TGTGCCAGCAGTCACTTCCCGCCTTACCCCGGGACTAGCGGGAGAATGTACGAGCAGTACTTC
TRBV12-3/TRBV12-4	TRBJ1-5	-	TRBD1	CASSFQTGNRNQPQHF	TGTGCCAGCAGTTTTCAGACAGGGAACCGCAATCAGCCCCAGCATTTT
TRBV6-1	TRBJ2-2	-	TRBD1	CASKYGTGVTGELFF	TGTGCCAGCAAGTACGGGACAGGGGTGACCGGGGAGCTGTTTTTT
TRBV28	TRBJ2-7	many	-	CASRAQGNGYEQYF	TGTGCCAGCAGAGCGCAGGGAAACGGCTACGAGCAGTACTTC
TRBV30	TRBJ2-2	many	-	CAWSFQATGELFF	TGTGCCTGGAGTTTCCAGGCCACCGGGGAGCTGTTTTTT